The rows below give T cell receptor beta chains drawn from one sample of a study of blood T cell dynamics during melanoma immunotherapy. The method was immunoSEQ multiplex PCR; TCRdb's version includes in-frame clones alone and lacks a portion of them. The sample has 10,000 or so clones, about 90% seen once. Sequencing used blood, obtained from a patient treated with checkpoint blockade. The source of these receptors is a human donor with melanoma. Both conserved end residues are part of each CDR3. D genes are given only for firm matches. Size is omitted from some rows. Given values are once, few, many or a class for expanded clones.

>TRBJ2-1|TRBV7-9|NA|NA
TGTGCCAGCAGCCCCCCGGGGGCATCCTACAATGAGCAGTTCTTC
CASSPPGASYNEQFF
>TRBJ1-4|TRBV27|NA|TRBD1
TGTGCCAGCAGGGGACAGGCAACTAATGAAAAACTGTTTTTT
CASRGQATNEKLFF
>TRBJ2-7|TRBV5-1|NA|TRBD2
TGCGCCAGCAGCTTGGCCGGGGGACTAGCGGGAGGCCTCTTCTACGAGCAGTACTTC
CASSLAGGLAGGLFYEQYF
>TRBJ2-2|TRBV7-2|NA|TRBD2
TGTGCCAGCAGTCCGGGACTAGCGGACGCCACCGGGGAGCTGTTTTTT
CASSPGLADATGELFF
>TRBJ2-3|TRBV25-1|NA|NA
TGTGCCAGCAGTGAATTCGGCAGGGGTGGCACAGATACGCAGTATTTT
CASSEFGRGGTDTQYF
>TRBJ2-2|TRBV19|NA|TRBD2
TGTGCCACCCTACCCAGCGGGGTCGGGGAGCTGTTTTTT
CATLPSGVGELFF
>TRBJ2-7|TRBV27|NA|NA
TGTGCCAGCATGGGGGGGGCCTCCTACGAGCAGTACTTC
CASMGGASYEQYF
>TRBJ1-2|TRBV19|once|NA
TGTGCCAGTAGTGAGTGGCGGACAAAAAAGACCTATGGCTACACCTTC
CASSEWRTKKTYGYTF
>TRBJ2-7|TRBV27|NA|TRBD1
TGTGCCAGCAGTCCCCGCCGACAGGGTGGGTACGAGCAGTACTTC
CASSPRRQGGYEQYF
>TRBJ2-2|TRBV27|NA|TRBD1
TGTGCCAGCAGCCGGGGGGGACAGGGGTACACCGGGGAGCTGTTTTTT
CASSRGGQGYTGELFF
>TRBJ2-1|TRBV10-3|NA|TRBD2
TGTGCCATCAGTGACCCTAGCGGGTACAATGAGCAGTTCTTC
CAISDPSGYNEQFF
>TRBJ1-1|TRBV19|NA|NA
TGTGCCAGTAGGACCGGCCGGTGGGTCACTGAAGCTTTCTTT
CASRTGRWVTEAFF
>TRBJ1-1|TRBV10-1|NA|NA
TGCGCCAGCAGCCAAGGGGGGGACATGAACACTGAAGCTTTCTTT
CASSQGGDMNTEAFF
>TRBJ2-7|TRBV7-2|NA|NA
TGTGCCAGCAGCCCCACCGGGACGGCACAATCTAAGCAGTACTTC
CASSPTGTAQSKQYF
>TRBJ2-3|TRBV28|NA|NA
TGTGCCAGCACCCCCTTGGCAGACACAGATACGCAGTATTTT
CASTPLADTDTQYF
>TRBJ2-1|TRBV5-4|NA|TRBD2
TGTGCCAGCACCACGGGACTACCCTACAATGAGCAGTTCTTC
CASTTGLPYNEQFF
>TRBJ2-7|TRBV9|NA|TRBD1
TGTGCCAATAGAGCCCGAGGGGGCTTCTACGAGCAGTACTTC
CANRARGGFYEQYF
>TRBJ2-1|TRBV19|NA|NA
TGTGCCAGTAGTATAGTTTCAGTGGTGGATGAGCAGTTCTTC
CASSIVSVVDEQFF
>TRBJ2-2|TRBV14|NA|NA
TGTGCCAGCAGCCCGCACGGCGGCCCGGGGGCCACCGGGGAGCTGTTTTTT
CASSPHGGPGATGELFF
>TRBJ2-7|TRBV11-2|NA|TRBD1
TGTGCCAGCAGCTTAGGGGGGGGGACAGGGGGCGGCGGGCAGTACTTC
CASSLGGGTGGGGQYF
>TRBJ2-2|TRBV19|NA|NA
TGTGCCAGTAGACCCCCCGGAGGCACCGGGGAGCTGTTTTTT
CASRPPGGTGELFF
>TRBJ1-6|TRBV5-4|NA|NA
TGTGCCAGCAGCGGGGGGGATAGGAATTCACCCCTCCACTTT
CASSGGDRNSPLHF
>TRBJ1-4|TRBV5-5|once|NA
TGTGCCAGCAGCTTGGTCTCGGCTAATGAAAAACTGTTTTTT
CASSLVSANEKLFF
>TRBJ2-3|TRBV9|NA|NA
TGTGCCAGCAGCCCCCGGCCGGGACGGGGGTCAGATACGCAGTATTTT
CASSPRPGRGSDTQYF
>TRBJ2-7|TRBV7-8|NA|TRBD2
TGTGCCAGCAGCCTAATGGGACTAGCGGGAGGCTACGAGCAGTACTTC
CASSLMGLAGGYEQYF